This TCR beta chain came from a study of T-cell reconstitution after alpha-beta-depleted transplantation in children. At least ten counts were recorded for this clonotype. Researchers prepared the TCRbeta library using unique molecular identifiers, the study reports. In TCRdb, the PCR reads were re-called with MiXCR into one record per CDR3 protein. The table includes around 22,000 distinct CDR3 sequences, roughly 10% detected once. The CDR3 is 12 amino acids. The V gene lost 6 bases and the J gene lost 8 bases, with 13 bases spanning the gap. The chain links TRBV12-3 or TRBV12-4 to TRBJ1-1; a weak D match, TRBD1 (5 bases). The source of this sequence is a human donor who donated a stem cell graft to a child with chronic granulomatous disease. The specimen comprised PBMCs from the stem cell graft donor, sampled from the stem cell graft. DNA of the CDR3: TGTGCCAGCAGCCCTGGGGCGGGGGAAGCTTTCTTT. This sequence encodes CASSPGAGEAFF.